This T cell receptor (beta chain) was captured by sequencing in a study of control samples from healthy donors and cancer patients. The method was immunoSEQ multiplex PCR; TCRdb's version includes in-frame clones alone and lacks a portion of them. The table has 130,000 or so clones, 94% seen once; the top ten hold roughly 14%. The count of this clone is one. V lost 4 bases to trimming and J lost 4 bases; unmatched junction nucleotides: 6. This CDR3 has 18 amino acids. Germline V gene sequence: CDR1 KGHDR, CDR2 SFDVKD. The chain is built from TRBV24-1 and TRBJ2-2; 15 positions match TRBD2. The sequencing sample was made of blood. This TCR was recovered from a man aged 35 to 55 in good health. DNA of the CDR3: TGTGCCACCAGTGACCCCGGGACTAGCGGGAGGACCACCGGGGAGCTGTTTTTT. Protein product: CATSDPGTSGRTTGELFF.